The 20 T cell receptor beta chains given below trace back to one sample, sequenced in a study of cytomegalovirus exposure and HLA in healthy donors. Amplification used 60 Vbeta primers and 13 Jbeta primers. Here immunoSEQ multiplex PCR was the method, and the copy in TCRdb shows in-frame clones only, minus some. The sample lists over 200,000 clones; roughly 82% were seen once. Sequenced: PBMCs. The receptors here all came from a man aged 35 to 55 in good health and CMV-seropositive.

To note about this clone: Sequence at one end of the junction differs from germline and may be a read error. The CDR3 protein is CASSSPTMFNYGYAF. The CDR3 coding sequence is TGTGCCAGCAGCTCCCCAACCATGTTTAACTATGGCTACGCCTTC. J is TRBJ1-2 and V is TRBV5-6; D uncertain. This CDR3 region has 15 residues. CDR1 SGHDT and CDR2 YYEEEE come from the germline V gene.

V and J are TRBV7-9 and TRBJ2-1, with TRBD2 matching 10 bases. The ends lost 3 bases at V and 3 bases at J; junction bases unmatched: 2. CDR1 is SEHNR, CDR2 FQNEAQ, per germline (reference sequence). This CDR3 is built from 15 residues. This CDR3 reads CASSFTSGIYNEQFF. In DNA form, the CDR3 reads TGTGCCAGCAGCTTTACTAGCGGGATCTACAATGAGCAGTTCTTC.

Only a few counts were recorded for this clone. The V gene is TRBV30, the J gene TRBJ1-5, with D maybe TRBD1 (6 bases). Trimming removed 3 bases at V and 2 bases at J, with 11 bases between. This CDR3 is built from 14 residues. Per the germline V gene, CDR1 is GTSNPN and CDR2 is SVGIG (reference sequence). The CDR3 nucleotides read TGTGCCTGGAGCGAGGACAGCCGCAATCAGCCCCAGCATTTT. It is translated as CAWSEDSRNQPQHF.

The chain is built from TRBV5-6 and TRBJ2-6; 7 nucleotides line up with TRBD2. Germline V gene lookup returns CDR1 SGHDT and CDR2 YYEEEE. Losses at the gene ends were 4 bases for V and 0 bases for J; bases not matched to a gene: 10. This CDR3 has 18 residues. This CDR3 reads CASSPPGGRGSGANVLTF. The CDR3 DNA is TGTGCCAGCAGCCCGCCGGGGGGAAGGGGCTCTGGGGCCAACGTCCTGACTTTC.

The gene calls are TRBV11-3 and TRBJ2-1; possible D gene TRBD2, 6 bases. From germline, CDR1 is SGHNT and CDR2 YENEEA. The CDR3 loop spans 11 amino acids. Trimming pared 5 bases from V and 10 bases from J, leaving 9 bases between. In nucleotides, the CDR3 is TGTGCCAGCAGCAGGGGAGGAGAGCAGTTCTTC. Translating it yields CASSRGGEQFF.

The chain has TRBV6-1 and TRBJ1-4, with D perhaps TRBD1 (6 bases). V was cut by 5 bases and J by 4 bases, with 14 bases left in between. The CDR3 sequence is 15 residues long. The germline V gene has CDR1 MNHNS and CDR2 SASEGT. In nucleotides, the CDR3 is TGTGCCAGCAGTAACACAGGGCAGAGTAATGAAAAACTGTTTTTT. This encodes CASSNTGQSNEKLFF.

The chain couples TRBV2 to TRBJ1-3; D may be TRBD1 (6 bases). Trimming took off 6 bases at V and 0 bases at J, with 12 bases between the two ends. The CDR3 has 15 amino acids. CDR1 and CDR2 (germline): SNHLY, FYNNEI. The CDR3 protein is CASRPGQLSGNTIYF. The CDR3 coding sequence is TGTGCCAGCAGACCCGGACAGCTCTCTGGAAACACCATATATTTT.

This clone was seen only once. This chain connects TRBV6-1 to TRBJ2-5; unclear D gene. CDR1 is MNHNS and CDR2 is SASEGT in the germline V gene. This CDR3 is built from 11 residues. Trimming left V 5 bases short and J 2 bases short, with 3 bases between. The CDR3 is CASSPQETQYF. CDR3 DNA: TGTGCCAGCAGTCCGCAAGAGACCCAGTACTTC.

The chain uses TRBV2 and TRBJ1-5; no clear D. Deletions cut 6 bases from V and 6 bases from J, with 18 bases between. The CDR3 consists of 15 residues. In germline, CDR1 is SNHLY, CDR2 FYNNEI. The CDR3 protein is CASRAGPGNAQPQHF. The CDR3, as DNA: TGTGCCAGCAGGGCCGGGCCGGGGAATGCTCAGCCCCAGCATTTT.

This chain joins TRBV2 and TRBJ1-5; 8 bases map to TRBD1. CDR3 length equals 15 residues. The germline V gene encodes CDR1 SNHLY and CDR2 FYNNEI. Trimming removed 6 bases from V and 7 bases from J; junction bases left unmatched: 11. The CDR3 sequence: CASRAGTGIGQPQHF. CDR3 nucleotide sequence: TGTGCCAGCAGGGCCGGGACAGGAATCGGCCAGCCCCAGCATTTT.

The chain is built from TRBV9 and TRBJ1-3; no reliable D call. This CDR3 has 13 residues. Germline V gives CDR1 SGDLS, CDR2 YYNGEE. Deletions cut 4 bases from V and 2 bases from J, with 7 bases between. In DNA, the CDR3 is TGTGCCAGCAGCCACGGGGCTGGAAACACCATATATTTT. Residues: CASSHGAGNTIYF.

This chain links TRBV4-1 with TRBJ2-5, with D maybe TRBD1 (6 bases). The CDR3 has 14 residues. The V gene lost 4 bases and the J gene lost 0 bases, with 9 bases spanning the gap. Germline CDR1 reads MGHRA; CDR2 reads YSYEKL. The CDR3 region is CASSRRTDQETQYF. The CDR3 nucleotides read TGCGCCAGCAGCCGTCGGACAGACCAAGAGACCCAGTACTTC.

The chain recombines TRBV6-1 with TRBJ2-7, with TRBD2 matching over 13 bases. Germline CDR1 and CDR2: MNHNS and SASEGT. V shed 3 bases, J shed 1 base, and the junction held 3 bases outside the gene matches. The CDR3 has 16 residues. The CDR3 reads CASSDPGLAGSYEQYV. The CDR3, as DNA: TGTGCCAGCAGTGACCCGGGACTAGCGGGATCCTACGAGCAGTACGTC.

The V and J genes are TRBV5-1 and TRBJ1-1; 11 bases align to TRBD1. Germline assignment: CDR1 SGHRS and CDR2 YFSETQ. The CDR3 runs 15 residues. Trimming at V came to 0 bases and at J to 5 bases, leaving 3 bases not matched to a gene. CDR3 sequence reads: CASSLVRDRGTEAFF. The DNA of the CDR3 is TGCGCCAGCAGCTTGGTCCGGGACAGGGGGACTGAAGCTTTCTTT.

A note on this clone: In the same sample, other DNA sequences code for this CDR3. The chain employs TRBV29-1 and TRBJ1-2; D gene unclear. Trimming shortened V by 7 bases and J by 0 bases, and 12 bases separated the two germline ends. This CDR3 contains 13 residues. Per germline, CDR1 SQVTM and CDR2 ANQGSEA. The CDR3 nucleotides read TGCAGCGGAAGGGAGTCGGCTAACTATGGCTACACCTTC. Amino acids: CSGRESANYGYTF.

This rearrangement joins TRBV6-1 to TRBJ1-2, with a weak D call TRBD1 (5 bases). This CDR3 spans 15 amino acids. Germline CDR1 MNHNS, CDR2 SASEGT. Trimming pared 5 bases from V and 8 bases from J, leaving 21 bases between. CDR3 nucleotides: TGTGCCAGCAGTACCCCCCGCGGGGCAGACTGGGGCTACACCTTC. It is translated as CASSTPRGADWGYTF.

V usage is TRBV13 and J usage is TRBJ2-7; TRBD1 matches 7 bases. V lost 5 bases and J lost 7; bases outside the gene matches: 5. The CDR3 runs to 12 residues. The germline V gene encodes CDR1 PRHDT and CDR2 FYEKMQ (reference sequence). The CDR3 loop reads CASSTRQGEQYV. The CDR3, as DNA: TGTGCCAGCAGCACCCGACAGGGAGAGCAGTACGTC.

This rearrangement joins TRBV4-2 to TRBJ2-7; 8 bases agree with TRBD2. The germline V gene has CDR1 LGHNA and CDR2 YNFKEQ. The V and J ends lost 0 bases and 5 bases, in that order; junction bases with no gene match: 12. This CDR3 spans 17 amino acids. This CDR3 reads CASSQDSGSGSSNEQYF. CDR3 in DNA: TGTGCCAGCAGCCAAGATTCCGGGAGCGGGAGCAGCAACGAGCAGTACTTC.

This chain connects TRBV11-2 to TRBJ2-7; 8 bases agree with TRBD2. J gave up 2 bases and V 4 bases, and 1 base lay outside the gene matches. Per the germline V gene, CDR1 is SGHAT and CDR2 is FQNNGV. This CDR3 comprises 13 residues. Here the CDR3 reads CASSSGLAYEQYF. CDR3 bases: TGTGCCAGCAGCTCGGGACTAGCCTACGAGCAGTACTTC.

The chain carries TRBV18 and TRBJ2-7; a possible D gene is TRBD2 (5 bases). The CDR3 has 12 amino acids. Germline lookup yields CDR1 KGHSH and CDR2 LQKENI. Trimming took 6 bases from V and 6 from J, leaving 12 bases between them. CDR3 sequence reads: CASSERGGEQYF. CDR3 coding DNA: TGTGCCAGCTCCGAAAGAGGAGGCGAGCAGTACTTC. Based on the CDR3 plus reference TRBV18 and TRBJ2-7, the full variable domain is NAGVMQNPRHLVRRRGQEARLRCSPMKGHSHVYWYRQLPEEGLKFMVYLQKENIIDESGMPKERFSAEFPKEGPSILRIQQVVRGDSAAYFCASSERGGEQYFGPGTRLTVT.